The rows below give T cell receptor beta chains drawn from one sample of a study of blood T cell repertoires in COVID-19. Using immunoSEQ multiplex PCR, the repertoire was profiled, and TCRdb retains in-frame clones only, with some absent. Here the sample spans 130,000 or so clones, roughly 89% being singletons. What was sequenced was peripheral blood. The receptors were sampled from a man aged 35 to 55 with acute or convalescent COVID-19. Both conserved end residues are part of each CDR3. D genes are given only for firm matches. The size entry is marked missing in some rows and otherwise reads once, few, many or a size class.

TRBJ2-7 | 15 | NA | TRBD2 | TRBV3-1/TRBV3-2 | CASSQTSGSSYEQYF | TGTGCCAGCAGCCAGACTAGCGGGAGCTCCTACGAGCAGTACTTC
TRBJ2-1 | 18 | NA | TRBD2 | TRBV3-1/TRBV3-2 | CASSHNIGLAGAGNEQFF | TGTGCCAGCAGCCATAATATCGGACTAGCGGGAGCGGGCAATGAGCAGTTCTTC
TRBJ1-4 | 14 | NA | TRBD1 | TRBV2 | CASARGQGGEKLFF | TGTGCCAGCGCACGGGGACAGGGAGGAGAAAAACTGTTTTTT
TRBJ1-6 | 15 | NA | NA | TRBV25-1 | CASSASTANYSPLHF | TGTGCCAGCAGTGCCTCGACAGCAAATTATTCACCCCTCCACTTT
TRBJ1-3 | 19 | NA | TRBD1 | TRBV6-1 | CASSELGTGASRIGNTIYF | TGTGCCAGCAGTGAGTTAGGGACAGGGGCATCGCGTATAGGGAACACCATATATTTT
TRBJ1-4 | 13 | once | TRBD1 | TRBV18 | CASRTGGNEKLFF | TGTGCCAGCCGGACAGGCGGTAATGAAAAACTGTTTTTT
TRBJ1-1 | 15 | NA | TRBD1 | TRBV3-1/TRBV3-2 | CASSQDEGANTEAFF | TGTGCCAGCAGCCAAGACGAGGGGGCGAACACTGAAGCTTTCTTT
TRBJ1-2 | 17 | NA | TRBD1 | TRBV18 | CASSPKDRQSSNYGYTF | TGTGCCAGCTCACCCAAGGACAGGCAATCTTCTAACTATGGCTACACCTTC
TRBJ1-1 | 13 | NA | NA | TRBV12-3/TRBV12-4 | CASSLTGNTEAFF | TGTGCCAGCAGCCTTACAGGGAACACTGAAGCTTTCTTT
TRBJ1-5 | 14 | NA | NA | TRBV7-9 | CASSLVGGNQPQHF | TGTGCCAGCAGCTTAGTTGGGGGGAATCAGCCCCAGCATTTT
TRBJ2-1 | 17 | once | TRBD2 | TRBV6-2/TRBV6-3 | CASSRGIGTSGYNEQFF | TGTGCCAGCAGCCGCGGGATTGGGACTAGCGGATACAATGAGCAGTTCTTC
TRBJ1-6 | 15 | NA | NA | TRBV11-2 | CASSSWGQDNSPLHF | TGTGCCAGCAGCTCTTGGGGGCAGGATAATTCACCCCTCCACTTT
TRBJ2-1 | 15 | NA | TRBD2 | TRBV4-1 | CASSQELLAEVKQFF | TGCGCCAGCAGCCAAGAGTTACTAGCGGAGGTGAAGCAGTTCTTC
TRBJ2-5 | 11 | NA | NA | TRBV12-3/TRBV12-4 | CASSERETQYF | TGTGCCAGCAGCGAGCGAGAGACCCAGTACTTC
TRBJ1-6 | 19 | NA | NA | TRBV12-1 | CASSFIRTGPSSYNSPLHF | TGTGCCAGCAGCTTTATCAGGACAGGCCCTAGCTCCTATAATTCACCCCTCCACTTT
TRBJ2-2 | 14 | NA | NA | TRBV10-1 | CASMPDLNTGELFF | TGCGCCAGCATGCCGGACTTGAACACCGGGGAGCTGTTTTTT
TRBJ2-7 | 19 | once | TRBD2 | TRBV4-3 | CASSQEASGGDHFSYEQYF | TGCGCCAGCAGCCAAGAGGCTAGCGGGGGGGACCATTTTTCCTACGAGCAGTACTTC
TRBJ2-1 | 15 | NA | NA | TRBV9 | CASSVEYSSYNEQFF | TGTGCCAGCAGCGTAGAATATAGCTCCTACAATGAGCAGTTCTTC
TRBJ1-2 | 16 | NA | TRBD1 | TRBV3-1/TRBV3-2 | CASSQLGTGGSYGYTF | TGTGCCAGCAGCCAACTCGGGACAGGGGGCAGCTATGGCTACACCTTC
TRBJ1-2 | 13 | NA | NA | TRBV6-5 | CAALLRETYGYTF | TGTGCCGCCCTATTGAGGGAGACCTATGGCTACACCTTC
TRBJ2-5 | 15 | NA | TRBD1 | TRBV11-2 | CASKSNWTGPGTQYF | TGTGCCAGCAAGTCAAATTGGACAGGACCGGGGACCCAGTACTTC
TRBJ1-4 | 13 | NA | NA | TRBV25-1 | CASSDAGDEKLFF | TGTGCCAGCAGTGACGCGGGTGATGAAAAACTGTTTTTT
TRBJ2-4 | 16 | NA | TRBD1 | TRBV10-1 | CASRERGQRAKNIQYF | TGCGCCAGCAGAGAAAGGGGACAGAGAGCCAAAAACATTCAGTACTTC